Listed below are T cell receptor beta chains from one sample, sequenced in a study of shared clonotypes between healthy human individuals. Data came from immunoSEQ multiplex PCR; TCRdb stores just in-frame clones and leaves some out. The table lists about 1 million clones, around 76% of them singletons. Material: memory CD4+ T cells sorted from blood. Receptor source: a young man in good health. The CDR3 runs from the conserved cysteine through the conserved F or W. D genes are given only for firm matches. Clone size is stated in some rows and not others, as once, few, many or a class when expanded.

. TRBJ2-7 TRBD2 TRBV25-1 CASSALAVTPYEQYF TGTGCCAGCAGTGCGCTAGCGGTAACCCCCTACGAGCAGTACTTC
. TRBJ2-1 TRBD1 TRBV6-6 CASSYWTGRYNEQFF TGTGCCAGCAGTTACTGGACAGGGCGGTACAATGAGCAGTTCTTC
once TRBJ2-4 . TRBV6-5 CAVRGPGIQYF TGTGCCGTCAGGGGTCCGGGTATTCAGTACTTC
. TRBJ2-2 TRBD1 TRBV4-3 CASSQEAFIRTGNTGELFF TGCGCCAGCAGCCAAGAGGCCTTTATACGGACAGGGAACACCGGGGAGCTGTTTTTT
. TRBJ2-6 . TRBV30 CAWGPPRSGANVLTF TGTGCCTGGGGGCCCCCGCGTTCCGGGGCCAACGTCCTGACTTTC
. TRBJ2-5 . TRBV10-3 CAISERQETQYF TGTGCCATCAGTGAGCGCCAAGAGACCCAGTACTTC
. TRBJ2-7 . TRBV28 CASRIQDEQYF TGTGCCAGCAGAATTCAGGACGAGCAGTACTTC
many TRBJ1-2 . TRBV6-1 CASSEGRDRSPYGYTF TGTGCCAGCAGTGAAGGCCGGGACCGATCCCCCTATGGCTACACCTTC
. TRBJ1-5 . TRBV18 CASSPQGQGSNQPQHF TGTGCCAGCTCACCCCAGGGCCAGGGGTCCAATCAGCCCCAGCATTTT
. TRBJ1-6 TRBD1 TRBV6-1 CASSESQGGASPLHF TGTGCCAGCAGTGAATCACAGGGGGGGGCTTCACCCCTCCACTTT
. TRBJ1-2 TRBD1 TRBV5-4 CASTRRDGQGNYGYTF TGTGCCAGCACCCGCCGCGACGGACAGGGAAACTATGGCTACACCTTC
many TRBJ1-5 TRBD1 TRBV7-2 CASSLGQGARSNQPQHF TGTGCCAGCAGCTTAGGACAGGGGGCGCGAAGCAATCAGCCCCAGCATTTT
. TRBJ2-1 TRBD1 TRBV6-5 CASRKTGTGMNEQFF TGTGCCAGCAGAAAGACCGGGACAGGGATGAATGAGCAGTTCTTC
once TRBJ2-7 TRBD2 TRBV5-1 CASSATSGGVHEQYF TGCGCCAGCAGCGCGACTAGCGGGGGGGTCCACGAGCAGTACTTC
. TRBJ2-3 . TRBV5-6 CASSRWGGENTQYF TGTGCCAGCAGCCGCTGGGGGGGCGAAAATACGCAGTATTTT
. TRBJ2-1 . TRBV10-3 CAISGDGDNEQFF TGTGCCATCAGTGGGGACGGAGACAATGAGCAGTTCTTC
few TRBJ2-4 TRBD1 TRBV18 CASSLSGTGGRHIQYF TGTGCCAGCTCACTTTCCGGGACAGGGGGCAGGCACATTCAGTACTTC
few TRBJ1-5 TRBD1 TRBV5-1 CASSGTGGQPQHF TGCGCCAGCAGCGGAACAGGGGGACAGCCCCAGCATTTT
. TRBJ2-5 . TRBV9 CASSVLGGVVGQETQYF TGTGCCAGCAGCGTCCTCGGCGGAGTAGTGGGCCAAGAGACCCAGTACTTC
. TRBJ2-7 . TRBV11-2 CASKVGTAAYEQYF TGTGCCAGCAAGGTGGGCACCGCCGCCTACGAGCAGTACTTC
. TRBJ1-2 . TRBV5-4 CASIKTGTYGYTF TGTGCCAGCATCAAGACCGGGACCTATGGCTACACCTTC
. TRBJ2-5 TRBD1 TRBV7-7 CASSPRTGQGGETQYF TGTGCTAGCAGCCCCCGGACGGGACAGGGTGGGGAGACCCAGTACTTC
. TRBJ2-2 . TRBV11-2 CASSLITGAGTGELFF TGTGCCAGCAGCTTGATTACGGGAGCTGGAACCGGGGAGCTGTTTTTT
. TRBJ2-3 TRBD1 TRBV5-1 CASSVGTETDTQYF TGCGCCAGCAGCGTGGGGACAGAGACAGATACGCAGTATTTT
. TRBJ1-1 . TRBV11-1 CASHNIGFLGHPNTEAFF TGTGCCAGCCACAATATTGGCTTTTTGGGACACCCGAACACTGAAGCTTTCTTT
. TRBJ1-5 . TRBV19 CASTQNRVGYQPQHF TGTGCCAGTACCCAAAACAGGGTTGGTTATCAGCCCCAGCATTTT
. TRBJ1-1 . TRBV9 CASSLHGAPPTEAFF TGTGCCAGCAGCCTTCATGGGGCCCCACCCACTGAAGCTTTCTTT
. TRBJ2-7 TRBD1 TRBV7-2 CASSSKGQIYEQYF TGTGCCAGCAGCTCTAAGGGACAGATCTACGAGCAGTACTTC
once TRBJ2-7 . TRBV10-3 CAIRGMGQGEVYEQYF TGTGCCATCAGGGGGATGGGGCAGGGTGAGGTCTACGAGCAGTACTTC
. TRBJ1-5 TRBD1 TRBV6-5 CASSSGTGAAQHF TGTGCCAGCAGTTCCGGGACAGGGGCGGCCCAGCATTTT
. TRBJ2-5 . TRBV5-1 CASSLGGAQETQYF TGCGCCAGCAGCTTGGGTGGGGCCCAAGAGACCCAGTACTTC
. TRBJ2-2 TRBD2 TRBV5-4 CASSLPSGRGNTGELFF TGTGCCAGCAGCTTGCCGAGCGGGAGGGGGAACACCGGGGAGCTGTTTTTT
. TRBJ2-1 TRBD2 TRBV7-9 CASTIAGGPNSEQFF TGTGCCAGCACCATAGCGGGAGGGCCTAATAGTGAGCAGTTCTTC
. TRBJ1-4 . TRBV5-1 CASSLGWVSSYATNEKLFF TGCGCCAGCAGCTTGGGATGGGTGTCGAGCTATGCAACTAATGAAAAACTGTTTTTT
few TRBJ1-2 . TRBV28 CASSWTANYGYTF TGTGCCAGCAGTTGGACAGCTAACTATGGCTACACCTTC
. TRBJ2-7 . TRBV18 CASSPDRSEQYF TGTGCCAGCTCACCAGACAGGTCCGAGCAGTACTTC
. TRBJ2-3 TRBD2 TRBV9 CASSAGTSGVGVTDTQYF TGTGCCAGCAGCGCAGGGACTAGCGGGGTTGGGGTCACAGATACGCAGTATTTT
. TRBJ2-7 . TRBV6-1 CASMDYKSEQYF TGTGCCAGCATGGACTACAAATCCGAGCAGTACTTC
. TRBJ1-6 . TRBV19 CASSILPKALSHSPLHF TGTGCCAGTAGTATCCTACCCAAGGCCCTTTCCCATTCACCCCTCCACTTT
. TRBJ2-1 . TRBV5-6 CASSLGQGAFSNEQFF TGTGCCAGCAGCTTGGGTCAAGGGGCCTTTTCCAATGAGCAGTTCTTC
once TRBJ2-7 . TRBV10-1 CATDRDSLAYEQYF TGCGCCACAGACAGAGACTCACTAGCTTACGAGCAGTACTTC
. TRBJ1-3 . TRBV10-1 CASSISTAGNTIYF TGCGCCAGCAGTATCTCAACCGCTGGAAACACCATATATTTT
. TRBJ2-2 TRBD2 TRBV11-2 CASSLSGGAFGELFF TGTGCCAGCAGCCTTAGCGGGGGGGCCTTCGGGGAGCTGTTTTTT